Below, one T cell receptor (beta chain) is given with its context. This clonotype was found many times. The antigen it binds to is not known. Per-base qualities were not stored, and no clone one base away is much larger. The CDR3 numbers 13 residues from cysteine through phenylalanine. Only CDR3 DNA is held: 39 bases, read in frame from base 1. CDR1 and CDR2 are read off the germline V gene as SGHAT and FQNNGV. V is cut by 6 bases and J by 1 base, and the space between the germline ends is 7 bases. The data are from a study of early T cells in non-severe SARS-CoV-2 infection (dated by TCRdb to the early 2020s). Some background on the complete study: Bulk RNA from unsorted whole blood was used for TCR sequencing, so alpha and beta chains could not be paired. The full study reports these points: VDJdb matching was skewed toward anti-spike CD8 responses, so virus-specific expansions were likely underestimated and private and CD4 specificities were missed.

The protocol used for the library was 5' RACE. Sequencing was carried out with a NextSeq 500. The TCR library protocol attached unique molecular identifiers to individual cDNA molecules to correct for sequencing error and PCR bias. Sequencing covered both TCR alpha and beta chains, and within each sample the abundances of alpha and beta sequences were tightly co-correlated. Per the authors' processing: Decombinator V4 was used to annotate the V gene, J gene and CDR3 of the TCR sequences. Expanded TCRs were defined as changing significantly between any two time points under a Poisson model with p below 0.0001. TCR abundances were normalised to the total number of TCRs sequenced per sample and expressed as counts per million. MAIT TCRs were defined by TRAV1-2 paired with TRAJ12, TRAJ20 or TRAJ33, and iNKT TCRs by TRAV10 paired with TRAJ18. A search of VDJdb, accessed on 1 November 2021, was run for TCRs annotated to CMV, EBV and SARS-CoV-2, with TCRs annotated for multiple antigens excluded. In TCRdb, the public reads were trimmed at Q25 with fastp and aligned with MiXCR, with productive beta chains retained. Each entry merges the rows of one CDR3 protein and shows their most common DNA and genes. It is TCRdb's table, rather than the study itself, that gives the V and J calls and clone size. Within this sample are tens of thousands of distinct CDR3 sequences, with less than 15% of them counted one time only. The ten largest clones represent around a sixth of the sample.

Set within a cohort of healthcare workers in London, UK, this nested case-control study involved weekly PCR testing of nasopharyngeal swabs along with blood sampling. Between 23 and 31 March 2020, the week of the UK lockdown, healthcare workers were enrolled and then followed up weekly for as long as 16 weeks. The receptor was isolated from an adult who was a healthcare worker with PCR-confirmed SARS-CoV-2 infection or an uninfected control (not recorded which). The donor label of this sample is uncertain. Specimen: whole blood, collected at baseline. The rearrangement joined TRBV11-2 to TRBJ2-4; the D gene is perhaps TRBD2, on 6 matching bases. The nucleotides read TGTGCCAGCAGTACTAGCGCCAAAAACATTCAGTACTTC. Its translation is CASSTSAKNIQYF.